These 30 T cell receptor beta chains share one sample of origin, sequenced in a study of pediatric ulcerative colitis. One to two pinch biopsies were taken from the rectum during colonoscopy. Sequenced by immunoSEQ multiplex PCR; TCRdb stores in-frame clones only, minus some. Of around 18,000 clones in the sample, just under 75% were seen once. The material sequenced was gut tissue. These receptors were obtained from a boy younger than 18 with moderate ulcerative colitis.

In this sample, this clone turned up once. The chain combines TRBV5-4 with TRBJ1-3, with 7 bases that match TRBD1. This CDR3 has 17 amino acids. Unmatched junction bases numbered 12, after V lost 4 bases and J lost 2 bases. The germline V gene has CDR1 SGHNT and CDR2 YYREEE (reference sequence). CDR3 region: CASSPAGGGAAGNTIYF. The CDR3, as DNA: TGTGCCAGCAGCCCAGCAGGGGGGGGCGCCGCTGGAAACACCATATATTTT.

The J gene is TRBJ2-3, the V gene TRBV30; D is unresolved. V gave up 5 bases and J gave up 2 bases, with 29 bases separating them. The germline V gene has CDR1 GTSNPN and CDR2 SVGIG (reference sequence). The CDR3 is 19 residues long. This CDR3 is CAWFSGRTLTPADTDTQYF. CDR3 coding DNA: TGTGCCTGGTTCTCCGGTAGGACGCTTACCCCTGCTGACACAGATACGCAGTATTTT.

For the CDR3, the DNA is TGTGCCAGCATGAATCTAGGAAGCTATGAGCAGTTCTTC. Translated: CASMNLGSYEQFF. The chain combines TRBV25-1 with TRBJ2-1; D is unresolved. The germline CDR1 and CDR2 sequences are MGHDK and SYGVNS. V was cut by 7 bases and J by 8 bases, with 15 bases left in between. The CDR3 has 13 residues.

This sequence joins TRBV7-9 and TRBJ1-1; D is unresolved. V lost 2 bases and J lost 2, with 9 bases in between. The V gene's germline CDR1 is SEHNR and CDR2 FQNEAQ (reference sequence). This CDR3 has 14 amino acids. DNA of the CDR3: TGTGCCAGCAGCTTACGAGAGGGAAACACTGAAGCTTTCTTT. Translated: CASSLREGNTEAFF.

The rearrangement links TRBV9 to TRBJ1-1, with D uncertain. The CDR3 consists of 15 residues. Deletions cut 4 bases from V and 4 bases from J, with 17 bases between. Germline lookup yields CDR1 SGDLS and CDR2 YYNGEE. CDR3 sequence: CASSPNEIRGTEAFF. DNA of the CDR3: TGTGCCAGCAGCCCTAATGAGATTCGGGGCACTGAAGCTTTCTTT.

This clone showed up just once. CDR3 coding DNA: TGCGCCAGCAGCTTGTGGGGACGAACATCTGCAACTAATGAAAAACTGTTTTTT. Translated: CASSLWGRTSATNEKLFF. J is TRBJ1-4 and V is TRBV5-1, with D possibly matching TRBD1 (5 bases). There are 18 residues in the CDR3. Trimming stripped 1 base from V and 0 bases from J, with 16 bases between. The V gene's germline CDR1 is SGHRS and CDR2 YFSETQ.

This clone was detected only a few times. J is TRBJ2-7 and V is TRBV10-1; TRBD1 might be the D (6 bases). This CDR3 comprises 15 residues. The germline gives CDR1 WNHNN, CDR2 SYGVQD (reference sequence). Trimming took 4 bases from V and 0 from J, leaving 13 bases between them. CDR3 protein: CASSVETGNSYEQYF. The CDR3 DNA is TGCGCCAGCAGTGTCGAGACAGGCAACTCCTACGAGCAGTACTTC.

The rearrangement joins TRBV7-8 to TRBJ1-5; D uncertain. This CDR3 has 15 residues. Germline CDR1 reads SGHVS; CDR2 reads FQNEAQ. V was trimmed by 1 base and J by 0 bases, leaving 7 bases between them. The CDR3 DNA reads TGTGCCAGCAGCTTAGGGGAGTATAGCAATCAGCCCCAGCATTTT. Its translation is CASSLGEYSNQPQHF.

This clone was counted once. This sequence joins TRBV27 and TRBJ1-1; 10 bases are a match to TRBD1. The V segment lost 3 bases and the J segment 4 bases; nucleotides outside the gene matches: 5. This CDR3 region has 15 residues. CDR1 and CDR2 from the germline V gene are MNHEY and SMNVEV (reference sequence). In nucleotides, the CDR3 is TGTGCCAGCAGTTTGACCGGGACAGGGGTCACTGAAGCTTTCTTT. It translates to CASSLTGTGVTEAFF.

This clone was seen only once. The chain combines TRBV4-1 with TRBJ1-4; 7 nucleotides line up with TRBD1. The germline V gene encodes CDR1 MGHRA and CDR2 YSYEKL. J gave up 3 bases and V 5 bases, and 9 bases lay outside the gene matches. The CDR3 extends over 16 amino acids. The CDR3 is CASSASFGTANEKLFF. CDR3 DNA sequence: TGCGCCAGCAGCGCGTCCTTCGGGACAGCTAATGAAAAACTGTTTTTT.

This chain uses TRBV5-6 with TRBJ2-1; the D is unclear. CDR3 length: 14 residues. The germline V and J ends were trimmed by 0 bases and 8 bases, with 12 bases remaining between them. CDR1 is SGHDT, CDR2 YYEEEE, per germline. CDR3 residues: CASSLVETRHEQFF. In nucleotides, the CDR3 is TGTGCCAGCAGCTTGGTGGAGACGAGACATGAGCAGTTCTTC.

The CDR3, as DNA: TGTGCCAGTAGTACGGTAGAGACCCAGTACTTC. Its translation is CASSTVETQYF. The rearrangement uses TRBV19 and TRBJ2-5, with D hard to call. This CDR3 comprises 11 residues. Germline V gene sequence: CDR1 LNHDA, CDR2 SQIVND (reference sequence). Trimming left V 4 bases short and J 4 bases short, with 4 bases between.

The chain combines TRBV5-8 with TRBJ2-3, with TRBD2 matching 10 bases. The CDR3 has 16 amino acids. With V trimmed by 4 bases and J by 3 bases, 8 bases remained unmatched. Germline V CDR1 and CDR2: SGHTS, YDEGEE. In DNA form, the CDR3 reads TGTGCCAGCAGCAACCGTCTAGCGGGGGTGACAGATACGCAGTATTTT. Protein: CASSNRLAGVTDTQYF.

The rearrangement links TRBV27 to TRBJ1-2, with D perhaps matching TRBD1 (5 bases). There are 14 residues in the CDR3. Germline loops: CDR1 MNHEY, CDR2 SMNVEV (reference sequence). With 3 bases removed from V and 8 bases from J, the gap between germline ends came to 16 bases. The CDR3 nucleotides read TGTGCCAGCAGTTTTACGGGGCTCGGAAAGGGCTACACCTTC. Amino acid sequence: CASSFTGLGKGYTF.

The rearrangement joins TRBV6-5 to TRBJ1-1; 7 bases are a match to TRBD1. Germline CDR1 MNHEY, CDR2 SVGAGI. J lost 11 bases, V lost 0 bases, and 9 bases had no gene match. This CDR3 comprises 14 residues. The CDR3 is CASSYSMTGSMAFF. The CDR3 nucleotides read TGTGCCAGCAGTTACTCGATGACAGGGAGTATGGCTTTCTTT.

This clone is classed as medium-sized. The V gene is TRBV2, the J gene TRBJ1-5, with D hard to call. V lost 2 bases and J lost 4, with 9 bases in between. Germline V lookup: CDR1 SNHLY, CDR2 FYNNEI. The CDR3 is made up of 14 amino acids. The CDR3 sequence: CASSEWQVNQPQHF. The CDR3 nucleotides read TGTGCCAGCAGTGAATGGCAGGTGAATCAGCCCCAGCATTTT. The full variable domain, completed using reference TRBV2 and TRBJ1-5, is EPEVTQTPSHQVTQMGQEVILRCVPISNHLYFYWYRQILGQKVEFLVSFYNNEISEKSEIFDDQFSVERPDGSNFTLKIRSTKLEDSAMYFCASSEWQVNQPQHFGDGTRLSIL.

Note on this clone: At one of its ends the junction is not consistent with the germline gene, which may arise from a read error. The gene calls are TRBV6-6 and TRBJ2-1, with D hard to call. The CDR3 is 13 residues long. CDR1 MNHNY and CDR2 SVGAGI come from the germline V gene (reference sequence). The CDR3 DNA is TGTGCCAGCAGTCACTCCTCCTACAATGAGCAGTTCTTC. It specifies CASSHSSYNEQFF.

This clone has only one observation. The chain combines TRBV25-1 with TRBJ2-1; 11 positions agree with TRBD2. Trimming took 2 bases from V and 0 from J; bases not matched to a gene: 3. CDR3 length: 17 residues. Germline V gene sequence: CDR1 MGHDK, CDR2 SYGVNS. For the CDR3, the DNA is TGTGCCAGCAGTGAAATAGGGACTAGCGGCTCCTACAATGAGCAGTTCTTC. This sequence encodes CASSEIGTSGSYNEQFF.

The chain joins TRBV7-8 to TRBJ1-2, with 10 bases aligning to TRBD1. Germline V gene sequence: CDR1 SGHVS, CDR2 FQNEAQ. V trimming: 4 bases; J trimming: 8 bases; junction bases outside the gene matches: 13. The length of the CDR3 is 16 residues. CDR3 bases: TGTGCCAGCAGCTACCTCGGACAGGGGGGTCTGGGCGGCTACACCTTC. It translates to CASSYLGQGGLGGYTF.

The rearrangement joins TRBV7-9 to TRBJ1-6; D is ambiguous. V lost 3 bases, J lost 10 bases, and 19 bases lay in between. Germline V gene data show CDR1 as SEHNR and CDR2 as FQNEAQ (reference sequence). The CDR3 runs to 16 residues. CDR3 DNA sequence: TGTGCCAGCAGCTTCCGGGCCCCCCATAAGTCATCACCCCTCCACTTT. The encoded protein is CASSFRAPHKSSPLHF.

The V and J genes are TRBV9 and TRBJ2-1; 7 nucleotides match TRBD1. This CDR3 spans 16 amino acids. Germline V gives CDR1 SGDLS, CDR2 YYNGEE. Trimming cost V 4 bases and J 3 bases; bases outside gene matches: 10. Here the CDR3 reads CASSTETGIRYNEQFF. CDR3 coding DNA: TGTGCCAGCAGCACCGAGACAGGGATCCGCTACAATGAGCAGTTCTTC.

The chain links TRBV5-6 to TRBJ2-4, with TRBD1 identical over 7 bases. V dropped 5 bases and J dropped 0; count of bases not matched to a gene: 11. The CDR3 sequence is 17 residues long. Germline V gene data show CDR1 as SGHDT and CDR2 as YYEEEE. CDR3 amino acids: CASSSDRVEIAKNIQYF. The DNA of the CDR3 is TGTGCCAGCAGTTCCGACAGGGTAGAAATAGCCAAAAACATTCAGTACTTC.

The rearrangement joins TRBV7-2 to TRBJ2-3, with 9 nucleotides matching TRBD2. The junction had 10 bases not matched to a gene; V was cut back by 3 bases and J by 3 bases. The CDR3 sequence is 17 residues long. Germline loops: CDR1 SGHTA, CDR2 FQGNSA. The CDR3 DNA follows: TGTGCCAGCAGCTTGAGACTAGCGGTGAGGGGTACAGATACGCAGTATTTT. Its protein is CASSLRLAVRGTDTQYF.

This chain uses TRBV6-4 with TRBJ1-6; TRBD1 aligns across 10 bases. The germline gives CDR1 MRHNA, CDR2 SNTAGT. Germline trimming cut 2 bases from V and 8 bases from J; bases unmatched to any gene: 0. This CDR3 has 14 residues. DNA for the CDR3: TGTGCCAGCAGTGACGGGACAGGGGATTCACCCCTCCACTTT. Translated: CASSDGTGDSPLHF.

The V gene is TRBV2, the J gene TRBJ1-1, with a possible D match to TRBD1 (6 bases). The CDR3 has 13 residues. Germline CDR1 and CDR2: SNHLY and FYNNEI. Trimming removed 7 bases from V and 8 bases from J, with 17 bases in between. The CDR3 is CASTIDRFKEAFF. CDR3 nucleotide sequence: TGTGCCAGCACTATCGACAGGTTTAAGGAAGCTTTCTTT.

This rearrangement joins TRBV14 to TRBJ2-7, with 12 bases aligning to TRBD1. V lost 4 bases and J lost 5; bases outside the gene matches: 9. Germline V gene lookup returns CDR1 SGHDN and CDR2 FVKESK. This CDR3 region has 16 residues. The CDR3 spells CASSPTPGTGGDEQYF. CDR3 DNA: TGTGCCAGCAGCCCGACTCCCGGGACAGGGGGCGACGAGCAGTACTTC.

V usage is TRBV19 and J usage is TRBJ1-1; no clear D gene. V lost 3 bases and J 6 bases, leaving 11 bases between the germline ends. Germline V CDR1 and CDR2: LNHDA, SQIVND (reference sequence). This CDR3 is 13 amino acids long. In DNA form, the CDR3 reads TGTGCCAGTAGTATTGGAGGGAAGCCTGAAGCTTTCTTT. Encoded protein: CASSIGGKPEAFF.

This chain's CDR3 is CASSFGGSQVLGSPLHF. The DNA for the CDR3 is TGCGCCAGCAGCTTTGGAGGGTCCCAGGTTTTAGGTTCACCCCTCCACTTT. V gene TRBV5-1 combines with J gene TRBJ1-6; D is undetermined. The CDR3 covers 17 residues. Germline assignment: CDR1 SGHRS and CDR2 YFSETQ. V lost 2 bases and J lost 9, with 21 bases in between.

The rearrangement links TRBV10-3 to TRBJ2-7; D possibly corresponds to TRBD1 (6 bases). The CDR3 totals 17 residues. In germline, CDR1 is ENHRY, CDR2 SYGVKD. The germline V and J ends were trimmed by 2 bases and 6 bases, with 23 bases remaining between them. The CDR3, as DNA: TGTGCCATCAGTGAGCCGCTTATAGTTCTGAACAGGGCCGAGCAGTACTTC. This codes for CAISEPLIVLNRAEQYF.

This clone showed up just a few times. The chain carries TRBV6-6 and TRBJ2-7, with D hard to call. This CDR3 region has 12 residues. The V gene's germline CDR1 is MNHNY and CDR2 SVGAGI (reference sequence). Trimming pared 1 base from V and 5 bases from J, leaving 6 bases between. CDR3 coding DNA: TGTGCCAGCAGTTACTTGGCAAACGAGCAGTACTTC. Encoded protein: CASSYLANEQYF.